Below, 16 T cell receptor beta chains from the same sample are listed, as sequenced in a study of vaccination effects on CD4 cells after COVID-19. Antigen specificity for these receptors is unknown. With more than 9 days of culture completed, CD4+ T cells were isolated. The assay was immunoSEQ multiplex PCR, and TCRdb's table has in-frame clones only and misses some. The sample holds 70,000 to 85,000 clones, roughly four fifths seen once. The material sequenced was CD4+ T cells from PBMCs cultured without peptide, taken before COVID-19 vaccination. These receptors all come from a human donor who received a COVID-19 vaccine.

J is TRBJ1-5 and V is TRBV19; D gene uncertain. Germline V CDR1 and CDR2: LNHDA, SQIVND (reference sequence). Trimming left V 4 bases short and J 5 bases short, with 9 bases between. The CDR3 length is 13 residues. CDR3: CASSKNGYQPQHF. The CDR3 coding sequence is TGTGCCAGTAGTAAAAATGGGTATCAGCCCCAGCATTTT. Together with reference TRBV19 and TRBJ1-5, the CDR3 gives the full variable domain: DGGITQSPKYLFRKEGQNVTLSCEQNLNHDAMYWYRQDPGQGLRLIYYSQIVNDFQKGDIAEGYSVSREKKESFPLTVTSAQKNPTAFYLCASSKNGYQPQHFGDGTRLSIL.

The CDR3 is CASSPGSGGSYEQYV. The CDR3 DNA follows: TGTGCCAGCAGCCCCGGGAGCGGGGGGTCTTACGAGCAGTACGTC. The gene calls are TRBV6-5 and TRBJ2-7, with 9 nucleotides matching TRBD2. This CDR3 is 15 amino acids long. The germline gives CDR1 MNHEY, CDR2 SVGAGI. Trimming cost V 6 bases and J 4 bases; bases outside gene matches: 10.

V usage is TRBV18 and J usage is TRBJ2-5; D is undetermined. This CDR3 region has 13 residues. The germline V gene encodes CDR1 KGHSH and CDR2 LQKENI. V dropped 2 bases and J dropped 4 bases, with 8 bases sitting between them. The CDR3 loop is CASSPNQAETQYF. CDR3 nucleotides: TGTGCCAGCTCACCAAATCAAGCAGAGACCCAGTACTTC.

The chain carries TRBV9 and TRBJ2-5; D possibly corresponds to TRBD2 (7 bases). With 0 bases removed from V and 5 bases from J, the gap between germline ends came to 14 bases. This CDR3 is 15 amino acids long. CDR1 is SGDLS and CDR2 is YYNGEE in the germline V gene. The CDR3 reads CASSVAGGAGETQYF. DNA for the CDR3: TGTGCCAGCAGCGTAGCTGGGGGGGCTGGCGAGACCCAGTACTTC.

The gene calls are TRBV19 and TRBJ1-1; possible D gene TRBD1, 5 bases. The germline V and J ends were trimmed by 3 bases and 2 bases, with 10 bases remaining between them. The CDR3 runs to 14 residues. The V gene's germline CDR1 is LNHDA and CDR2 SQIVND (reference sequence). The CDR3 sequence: CASSMLGRNTEAFF. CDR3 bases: TGTGCCAGTAGTATGTTGGGACGCAACACTGAAGCTTTCTTT. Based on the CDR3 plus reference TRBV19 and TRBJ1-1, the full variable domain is DGGITQSPKYLFRKEGQNVTLSCEQNLNHDAMYWYRQDPGQGLRLIYYSQIVNDFQKGDIAEGYSVSREKKESFPLTVTSAQKNPTAFYLCASSMLGRNTEAFFGQGTRLTVV.

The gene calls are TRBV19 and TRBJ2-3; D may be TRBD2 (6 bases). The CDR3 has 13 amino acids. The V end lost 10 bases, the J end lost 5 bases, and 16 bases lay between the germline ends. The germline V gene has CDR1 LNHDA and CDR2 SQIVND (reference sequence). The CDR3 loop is CATSRGAGDTQYF. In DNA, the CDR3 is TGTGCCACCTCGCGCGGGGCCGGAGATACGCAGTATTTT. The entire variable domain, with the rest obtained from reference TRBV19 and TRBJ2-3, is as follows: DGGITQSPKYLFRKEGQNVTLSCEQNLNHDAMYWYRQDPGQGLRLIYYSQIVNDFQKGDIAEGYSVSREKKESFPLTVTSAQKNPTAFYLCATSRGAGDTQYFGPGTRLTVL.

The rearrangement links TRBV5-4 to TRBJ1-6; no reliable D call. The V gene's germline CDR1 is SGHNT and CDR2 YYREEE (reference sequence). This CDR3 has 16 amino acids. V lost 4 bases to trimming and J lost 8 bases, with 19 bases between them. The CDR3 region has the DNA TGTGCCAGCAGCACGTACGATACGGTTCTTTATTCACCCCTCCACTTT. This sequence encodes CASSTYDTVLYSPLHF.

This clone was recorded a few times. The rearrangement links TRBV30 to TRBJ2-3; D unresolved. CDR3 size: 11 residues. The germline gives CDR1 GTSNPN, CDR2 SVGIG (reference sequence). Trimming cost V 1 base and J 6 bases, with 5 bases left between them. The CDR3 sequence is CAWSAVDTQYF. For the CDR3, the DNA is TGTGCCTGGAGTGCGGTGGATACGCAGTATTTT.

In DNA, the CDR3 is TGCGCCAGCAGCTTGGTGGGGGGCTATTCCAACACTGAAGCTTTCTTT. It encodes CASSLVGGYSNTEAFF. V gene TRBV5-1 combines with J gene TRBJ1-1, with D possibly TRBD1 on 6 matching bases. Germline-derived CDR1 and CDR2 are SGHRS and YFSETQ. The V and J ends lost 0 bases and 2 bases respectively, with 14 bases between them. The CDR3 extends over 16 amino acids.

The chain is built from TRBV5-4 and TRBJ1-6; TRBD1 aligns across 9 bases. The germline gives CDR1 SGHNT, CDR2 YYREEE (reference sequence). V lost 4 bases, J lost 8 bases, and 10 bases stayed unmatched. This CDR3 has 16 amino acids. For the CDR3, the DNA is TGTGCCAGCAGCACTCCGGGACAGGGTAAAGATTCACCCCTCCACTTT. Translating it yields CASSTPGQGKDSPLHF. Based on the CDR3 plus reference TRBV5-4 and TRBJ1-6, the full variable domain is ETGVTQSPTHLIKTRGQQVTLRCSSQSGHNTVSWYQQALGQGPQFIFQYYREEENGRGNFPPRFSGLQFPNYSSELNVNALELDDSALYLCASSTPGQGKDSPLHFGNGTRLTVT.

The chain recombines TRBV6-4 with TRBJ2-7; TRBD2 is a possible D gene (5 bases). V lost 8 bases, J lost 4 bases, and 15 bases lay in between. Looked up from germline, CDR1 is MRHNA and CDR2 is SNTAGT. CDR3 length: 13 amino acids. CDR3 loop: CASLGVAWYEQYV. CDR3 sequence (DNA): TGTGCCAGCCTCGGGGTTGCTTGGTACGAGCAGTACGTC.

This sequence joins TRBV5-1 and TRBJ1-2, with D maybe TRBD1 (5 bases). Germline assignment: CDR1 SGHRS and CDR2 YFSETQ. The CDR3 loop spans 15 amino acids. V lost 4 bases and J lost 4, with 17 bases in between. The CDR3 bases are TGCGCCAGCAGCCTAGCACCCGGGGGAGCCTATGGCTACACCTTC. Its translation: CASSLAPGGAYGYTF.

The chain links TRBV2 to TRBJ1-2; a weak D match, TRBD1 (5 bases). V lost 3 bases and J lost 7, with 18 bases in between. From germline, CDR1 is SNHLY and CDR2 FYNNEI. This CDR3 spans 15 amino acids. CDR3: CASSDPGTADGGYTF. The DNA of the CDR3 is TGTGCCAGCAGTGACCCTGGGACGGCCGATGGTGGCTACACCTTC. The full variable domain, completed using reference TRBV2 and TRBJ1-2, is EPEVTQTPSHQVTQMGQEVILRCVPISNHLYFYWYRQILGQKVEFLVSFYNNEISEKSEIFDDQFSVERPDGSNFTLKIRSTKLEDSAMYFCASSDPGTADGGYTFGSGTRLTVV.

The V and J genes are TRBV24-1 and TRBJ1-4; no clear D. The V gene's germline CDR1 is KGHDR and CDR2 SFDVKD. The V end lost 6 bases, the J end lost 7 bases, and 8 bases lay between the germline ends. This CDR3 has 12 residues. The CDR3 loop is CATSPSGEKLFF. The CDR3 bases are TGTGCCACCAGTCCCTCTGGTGAAAAACTGTTTTTT.

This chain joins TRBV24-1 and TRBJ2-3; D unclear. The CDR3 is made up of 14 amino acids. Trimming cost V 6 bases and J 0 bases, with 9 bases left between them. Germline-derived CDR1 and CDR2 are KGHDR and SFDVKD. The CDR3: CATSSASSTDTQYF. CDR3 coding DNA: TGTGCCACCAGTTCGGCTTCTAGCACAGATACGCAGTATTTT.

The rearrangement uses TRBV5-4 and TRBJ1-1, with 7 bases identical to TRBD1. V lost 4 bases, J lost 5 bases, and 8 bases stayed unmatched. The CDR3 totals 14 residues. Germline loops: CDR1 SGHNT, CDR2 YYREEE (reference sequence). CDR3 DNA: TGTGCCAGCAGCCGAGAGGGGGCGCGGACTGAAGCTTTCTTT. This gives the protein CASSREGARTEAFF.